This T cell receptor (beta chain) was sequenced in a study of neoadjuvant anti-PD-1 for oral cavity cancer. As to time point: after neoadjuvant nivolumab, at surgical resection. The repertoire was sequenced with immunoSEQ multiplex PCR; TCRdb's copy has only in-frame clones and lacks some. The table includes roughly 16,000 clones, roughly 34% detected once. For this clone: The antigen is not known.

V gave up 4 bases and J gave up 10 bases; unmatched junction bases: 7. Germline CDR1 reads GTSNPN; CDR2 reads SVGIG (reference sequence). The CDR3 contains 14 residues. General study results and limits: Only three patients per response group were TCR-analyzed; validation needed.

The clonotype comes from a person between 40 and 79 years old with oral cavity squamous cell carcinoma. Sample: tumor tissue, taken after nivolumab (anti-PD-1) treatment. The V gene is TRBV30, the J gene TRBJ1-6, with TRBD1 identical over 10 bases. The CDR3 DNA follows: TGTGCCTGGAACCCCGGGACAGGGGACTCACCCCTCCACTTT. Translation: CAWNPGTGDSPLHF. Combining the CDR3 with reference TRBV30 and TRBJ1-6 gives the whole variable domain SQTIHQWPATLVQPVGSPLSLECTVEGTSNPNLYWYRQAAGRGLQLLFYSVGIGQISSEVPQNLSASRPQDRQFILSSKKLLLSDSGFYLCAWNPGTGDSPLHFGNGTRLTVT.